This TCR beta chain was retrieved from a study of sequential checkpoint blockade in melanoma. Study-wide background: Patients were randomized 1:1 to nivolumab-then-ipilimumab or ipilimumab-then-nivolumab first-line. Roughly 20 patients had tumor biopsies before treatment and at week 13.

TCRdb keeps only in-frame clones here, not all; method: immunoSEQ multiplex PCR. The sample lists more than 2,500 clones; roughly a fifth were seen once. Treatment meaning: randomized to nivolumab then ipilimumab (arm A) or the reverse (arm B). The source of this sequence is a human donor with melanoma. The material sequenced was tumor tissue (inferred from file names), taken from a patient given nivolumab and ipilimumab in sequence.

The CDR3 DNA reads as TGCAGCGTTGAAGATCGGACAAACACCTACGAGCAGTACTTC. Translated: CSVEDRTNTYEQYF. The chain carries TRBV29-1 and TRBJ2-7, with D possibly TRBD1 on 5 matching bases. V was cut by 0 bases and J by 2 bases, with 11 bases left in between. The CDR3 has 14 residues. The germline V gene has CDR1 SQVTM and CDR2 ANQGSEA.